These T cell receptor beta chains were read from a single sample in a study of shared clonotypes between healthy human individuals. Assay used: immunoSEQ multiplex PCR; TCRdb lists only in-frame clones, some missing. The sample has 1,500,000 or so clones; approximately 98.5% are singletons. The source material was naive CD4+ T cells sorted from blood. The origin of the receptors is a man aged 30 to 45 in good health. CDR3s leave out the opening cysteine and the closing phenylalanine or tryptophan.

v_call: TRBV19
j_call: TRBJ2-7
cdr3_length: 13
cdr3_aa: ASMNSGTASYEQY

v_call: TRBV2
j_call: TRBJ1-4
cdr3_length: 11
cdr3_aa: ASSERVREKLF

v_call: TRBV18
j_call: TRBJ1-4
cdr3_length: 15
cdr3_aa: ASSPEGQSFPNEKLF

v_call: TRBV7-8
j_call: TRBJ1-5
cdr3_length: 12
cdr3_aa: ASSLVGYNQPQH

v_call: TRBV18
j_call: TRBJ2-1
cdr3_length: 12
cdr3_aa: ASSPSVPYNEQF

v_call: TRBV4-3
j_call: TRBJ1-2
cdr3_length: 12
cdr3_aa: ASSQGRTNYGYT

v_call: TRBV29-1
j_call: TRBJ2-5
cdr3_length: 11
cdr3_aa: SVSALEGETQY

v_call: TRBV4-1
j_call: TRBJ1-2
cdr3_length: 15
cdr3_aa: ASSQDIALVLSYGYT

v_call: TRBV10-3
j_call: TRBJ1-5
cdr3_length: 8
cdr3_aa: AAGRGFQH

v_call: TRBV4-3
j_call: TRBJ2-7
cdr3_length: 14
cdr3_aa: ASSQDHLLEPYEQY

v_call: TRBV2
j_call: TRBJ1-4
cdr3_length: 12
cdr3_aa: ASSVDRGREKLF

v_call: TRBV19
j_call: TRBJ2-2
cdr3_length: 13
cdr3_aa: ASTKTGTNTGELF

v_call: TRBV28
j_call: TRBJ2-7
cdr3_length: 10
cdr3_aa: ASSRQDYEQY

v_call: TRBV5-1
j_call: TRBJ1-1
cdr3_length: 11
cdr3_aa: ASSTIQNTEAF

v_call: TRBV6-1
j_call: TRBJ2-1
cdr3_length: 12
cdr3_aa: ASRQDSSYNEQF

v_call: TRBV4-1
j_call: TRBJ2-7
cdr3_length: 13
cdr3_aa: ASSPGQGNRYEQY

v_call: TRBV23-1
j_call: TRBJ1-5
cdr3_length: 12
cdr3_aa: ASSQSIGNQPQH

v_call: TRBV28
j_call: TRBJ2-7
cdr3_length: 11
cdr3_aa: ASSRTGSYEQY

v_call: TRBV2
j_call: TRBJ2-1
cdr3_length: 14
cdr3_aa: ASSPSSGSAYNEQF

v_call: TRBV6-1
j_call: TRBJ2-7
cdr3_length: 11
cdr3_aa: ASSETGVYEQY

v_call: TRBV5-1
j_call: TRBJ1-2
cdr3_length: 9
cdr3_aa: ASSLGYGYT

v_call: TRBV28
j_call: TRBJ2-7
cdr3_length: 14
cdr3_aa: ASSLAPSGRRGEQY

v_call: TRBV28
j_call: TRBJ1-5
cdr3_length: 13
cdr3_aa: ASKSDRGGNQPQH

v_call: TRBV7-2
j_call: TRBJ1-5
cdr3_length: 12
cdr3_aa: ASSSRQGGQPQH

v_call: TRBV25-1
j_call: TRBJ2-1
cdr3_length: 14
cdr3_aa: ASSEFAGLVNNEQF

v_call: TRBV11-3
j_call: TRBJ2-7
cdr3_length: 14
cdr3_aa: ASSNSGQTSSYEQY

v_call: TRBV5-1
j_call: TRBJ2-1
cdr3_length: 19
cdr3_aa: ASSPRGATSGREFSYNEQF

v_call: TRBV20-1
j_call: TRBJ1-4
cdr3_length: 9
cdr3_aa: SATNYEGLF

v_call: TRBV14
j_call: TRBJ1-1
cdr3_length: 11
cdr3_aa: ASSQLIAGEAF

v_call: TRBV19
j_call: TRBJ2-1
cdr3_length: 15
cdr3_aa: ASSMIFAGSSYNEQF

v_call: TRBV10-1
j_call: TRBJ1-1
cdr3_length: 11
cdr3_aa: ASSFGGGTEAF

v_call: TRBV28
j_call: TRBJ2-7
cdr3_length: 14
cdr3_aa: ASSLFQLRTSYEQY

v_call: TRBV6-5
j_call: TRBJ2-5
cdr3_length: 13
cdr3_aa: ASSYPGQGKETQY

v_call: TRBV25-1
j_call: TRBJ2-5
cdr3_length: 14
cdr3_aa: ASSDSLAPRRETQY

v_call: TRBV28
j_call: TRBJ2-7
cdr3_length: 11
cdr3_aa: ASSSRRAYEQY

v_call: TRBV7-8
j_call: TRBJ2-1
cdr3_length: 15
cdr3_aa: ASSFKSGLASNNEQF

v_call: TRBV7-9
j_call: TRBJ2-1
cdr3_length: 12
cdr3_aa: ASSLRTIDNEQF

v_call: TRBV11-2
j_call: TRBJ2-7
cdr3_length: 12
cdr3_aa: ASSSLGKLYEQY

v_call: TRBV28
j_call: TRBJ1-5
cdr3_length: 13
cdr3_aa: ASSPGAPRDQPQH

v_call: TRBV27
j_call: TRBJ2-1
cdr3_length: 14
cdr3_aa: ASSLTSWSSYNEQF

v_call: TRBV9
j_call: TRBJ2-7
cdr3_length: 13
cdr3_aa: ASSVGAGGSYEQY

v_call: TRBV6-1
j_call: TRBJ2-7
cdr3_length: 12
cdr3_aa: ASFVGTSSYEQY

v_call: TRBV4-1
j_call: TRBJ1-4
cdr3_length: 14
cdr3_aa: ASSLRQGGANEKLF

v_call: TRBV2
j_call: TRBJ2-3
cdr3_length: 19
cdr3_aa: ASSRSMTGLAGGRLTDTQY

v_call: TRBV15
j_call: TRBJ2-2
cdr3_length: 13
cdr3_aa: ATSRDRIDTGELF

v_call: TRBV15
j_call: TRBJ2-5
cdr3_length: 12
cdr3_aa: ATSRAWAGETQY

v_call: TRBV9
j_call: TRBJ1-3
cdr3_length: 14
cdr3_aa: ASSSRSVGGGNTIY

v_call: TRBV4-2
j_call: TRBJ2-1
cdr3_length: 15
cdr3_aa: ASSQTGRGSDHNEQF

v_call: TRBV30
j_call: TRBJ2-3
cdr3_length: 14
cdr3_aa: AWRDGLAGPADTQY

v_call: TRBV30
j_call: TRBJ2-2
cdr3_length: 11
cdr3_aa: AKQGLDTGELF

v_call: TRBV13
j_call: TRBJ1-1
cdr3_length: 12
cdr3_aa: ASSIRRATAEAF

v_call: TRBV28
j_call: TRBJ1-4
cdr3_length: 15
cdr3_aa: ASTHPAGVLTNEKLF

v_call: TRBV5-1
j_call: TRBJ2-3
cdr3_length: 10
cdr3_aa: ASSLVTDTQY

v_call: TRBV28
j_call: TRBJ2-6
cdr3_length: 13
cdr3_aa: ASSRTDSGANVLT

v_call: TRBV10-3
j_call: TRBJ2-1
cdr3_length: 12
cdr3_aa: ATQLAGEYNEQF